Listed below are T cell receptor beta chains from one sample, sequenced in a study of T cell repertoires in cytomegalovirus infection. No cognate antigen is known for these TCRs. MiXCR, run by TCRdb on the reads, gives a single entry per CDR3 protein. Of 900,000 to 950,000 distinct CDR3 sequences detected, approximately 31% appear once; the ten largest clones hold around an eighth. Sequencing used cultured CD8+ T cells from PBMCs, obtained from culture after CMV antigen stimulation. The receptors shown here come from a human donor in good health (CMV status not recorded). Some clones in this sample may be carry-over from other donors' samples. Each CDR3 is given with its conserved first and last residue. D genes are given only for firm matches. Where a row states a size, it is once, few, many or the class of an expanded clone; other rows omit it.

clone_size: NA; v_call: TRBV7-4; j_call: TRBJ2-3; d_call: TRBD2; cdr3_aa: CASGGVNTDTQYF; cdr3_nt: TGTGCCAGCGGGGGGGTTAACACAGATACGCAGTATTTT
clone_size: NA; v_call: TRBV10-3; j_call: TRBJ1-1; d_call: NA; cdr3_aa: CAISGSRVLATEAFF; cdr3_nt: TGTGCCATCAGTGGGTCCAGGGTGTTGGCCACTGAAGCTTTCTTT
clone_size: few; v_call: TRBV19; j_call: TRBJ1-5; d_call: NA; cdr3_aa: CASSGRTDIYSNQPQHF; cdr3_nt: TGTGCCAGTAGTGGTCGGACGGACATCTATAGCAATCAGCCCCAGCATTTT
clone_size: many; v_call: TRBV7-2; j_call: TRBJ1-1; d_call: NA; cdr3_aa: CASSRPFGVWVMNTEAFF; cdr3_nt: TGTGCCAGCAGCCGTCCTTTCGGGGTATGGGTTATGAACACTGAAGCTTTCTTT
clone_size: few; v_call: TRBV7-8; j_call: TRBJ1-1; d_call: TRBD1; cdr3_aa: CASSLETGYTEAFF; cdr3_nt: TGTGCCAGCAGCTTGGAGACAGGGTACACTGAAGCTTTCTTT
clone_size: few; v_call: TRBV27; j_call: TRBJ1-1; d_call: NA; cdr3_aa: CASTPSSATMNTEAFF; cdr3_nt: TGTGCCAGCACTCCCTCATCCGCCACTATGAACACTGAAGCTTTCTTT
clone_size: few; v_call: TRBV6-6; j_call: TRBJ1-2; d_call: NA; cdr3_aa: CASSTRGGGNGYTF; cdr3_nt: TGTGCCAGCAGTACCCGAGGGGGTGGGAATGGCTACACCTTC
clone_size: few; v_call: TRBV11-3; j_call: TRBJ1-1; d_call: NA; cdr3_aa: CASSLGLGYGEENTEAFF; cdr3_nt: TGTGCCAGCAGCCTAGGATTGGGTTACGGGGAAGAGAACACTGAAGCTTTCTTT
clone_size: NA; v_call: TRBV19; j_call: TRBJ1-5; d_call: NA; cdr3_aa: CASKSSRVNQPQHF; cdr3_nt: TGTGCCAGTAAATCCAGCAGAGTAAATCAGCCCCAGCATTTT
clone_size: NA; v_call: TRBV5-1; j_call: TRBJ2-3; d_call: TRBD2; cdr3_aa: CASSYTSGGVHTQYF; cdr3_nt: TGCGCCAGCAGCTACACTAGCGGGGGCGTACATACGCAGTATTTT
clone_size: NA; v_call: TRBV6-2/TRBV6-3; j_call: TRBJ1-2; d_call: NA; cdr3_aa: CASSAPAYGYTF; cdr3_nt: TGTGCCAGCAGTGCGCCGGCCTATGGCTACACCTTC
clone_size: many; v_call: TRBV7-6; j_call: TRBJ2-3; d_call: TRBD2; cdr3_aa: CASSLARLAGGSTDTQYF; cdr3_nt: TGTGCCAGCAGCTTAGCCCGACTAGCGGGTGGAAGCACAGATACGCAGTATTTT
clone_size: NA; v_call: TRBV27; j_call: TRBJ1-5; d_call: NA; cdr3_aa: CASSHTRGANQPQHF; cdr3_nt: TGTGCCAGCAGCCATACGCGGGGGGCCAATCAGCCCCAGCATTTT
clone_size: few; v_call: TRBV9; j_call: TRBJ1-2; d_call: NA; cdr3_aa: CASSVVRGYTF; cdr3_nt: TGTGCCAGCAGCGTAGTTCGCGGCTACACCTTC
clone_size: NA; v_call: TRBV20-1; j_call: TRBJ1-2; d_call: NA; cdr3_aa: CSASGREEWGYTF; cdr3_nt: TGCAGTGCTAGTGGCAGGGAGGAGTGGGGCTACACCTTC
clone_size: NA; v_call: TRBV7-9; j_call: TRBJ2-4; d_call: NA; cdr3_aa: CASSPGEGKNIQYF; cdr3_nt: TGTGCCAGCAGCCCAGGGGAAGGCAAAAACATTCAGTACTTC
clone_size: NA; v_call: TRBV12-3/TRBV12-4; j_call: TRBJ1-2; d_call: NA; cdr3_aa: CASSLIGVYGYTF; cdr3_nt: TGTGCCAGCAGCTTAATAGGGGTCTATGGCTACACCTTC
clone_size: few; v_call: TRBV12-5; j_call: TRBJ2-7; d_call: NA; cdr3_aa: CASGLSPPSEQYF; cdr3_nt: TGTGCTAGTGGTTTGTCCCCTCCCTCCGAGCAGTACTTC
clone_size: NA; v_call: TRBV19; j_call: TRBJ1-1; d_call: TRBD1; cdr3_aa: CASSKTGSTEAFF; cdr3_nt: TGTGCCAGTAGTAAGACAGGGAGTACTGAAGCTTTCTTT
clone_size: few; v_call: TRBV28; j_call: TRBJ1-2; d_call: NA; cdr3_aa: CASSVPGEGNGYTF; cdr3_nt: TGTGCCAGCAGTGTCCCGGGGGAGGGTAATGGCTACACCTTC
clone_size: few; v_call: TRBV29-1; j_call: TRBJ1-1; d_call: NA; cdr3_aa: CSVKNMNTEAFF; cdr3_nt: TGCAGCGTTAAGAACATGAACACTGAAGCTTTCTTT
clone_size: few; v_call: TRBV6-6; j_call: TRBJ2-1; d_call: NA; cdr3_aa: CASSSDSPGYNEQFF; cdr3_nt: TGTGCCAGCAGTTCTGACAGCCCAGGATACAATGAGCAGTTCTTC
clone_size: NA; v_call: TRBV19; j_call: TRBJ2-2; d_call: NA; cdr3_aa: CASSIGQGNTGELFF; cdr3_nt: TGTGCCAGTAGTATCGGGCAGGGAAACACCGGGGAGCTGTTTTTT
clone_size: NA; v_call: TRBV12-3/TRBV12-4; j_call: TRBJ1-2; d_call: NA; cdr3_aa: CASESPAYGGYTF; cdr3_nt: TGTGCCAGCGAATCCCCAGCCTATGGTGGCTACACCTTC
clone_size: NA; v_call: TRBV27; j_call: TRBJ1-1; d_call: NA; cdr3_aa: CASSPVGQMNTEAFF; cdr3_nt: TGTGCCAGCAGCCCGGTAGGGCAGATGAACACTGAAGCTTTCTTT
clone_size: few; v_call: TRBV6-1; j_call: TRBJ2-7; d_call: TRBD1; cdr3_aa: CASSYDTGARFEGEQYF; cdr3_nt: TGTGCCAGCAGCTACGATACAGGGGCCCGTTTCGAGGGCGAGCAGTACTTC
clone_size: NA; v_call: TRBV7-9; j_call: TRBJ1-5; d_call: NA; cdr3_aa: CASSRGANQPQHF; cdr3_nt: TGTGCCAGCAGTAGAGGGGCTAATCAGCCCCAGCATTTT
clone_size: NA; v_call: TRBV27; j_call: TRBJ2-1; d_call: NA; cdr3_aa: CASSFHGRDNEQFF; cdr3_nt: TGTGCCAGCAGTTTTCACGGACGGGACAATGAGCAGTTCTTC
clone_size: NA; v_call: TRBV27; j_call: TRBJ2-1; d_call: TRBD1; cdr3_aa: CASSVDRGNNEQFF; cdr3_nt: TGTGCCAGCAGTGTTGACAGGGGAAACAATGAGCAGTTCTTC
clone_size: NA; v_call: TRBV4-1; j_call: TRBJ1-2; d_call: NA; cdr3_aa: CASSQDPFAGSYGYTF; cdr3_nt: TGCGCCAGCAGCCAAGATCCCTTTGCAGGTTCCTATGGCTACACCTTC
clone_size: NA; v_call: TRBV7-2; j_call: TRBJ1-2; d_call: NA; cdr3_aa: CASSLRSGPFVNYGYTF; cdr3_nt: TGTGCCAGCAGCTTACGGTCAGGTCCCTTTGTGAACTATGGCTACACCTTC
clone_size: NA; v_call: TRBV20-1; j_call: TRBJ1-1; d_call: NA; cdr3_aa: CSARSMGQSNTEAFF; cdr3_nt: TGCAGTGCTAGGTCCATGGGCCAGTCGAACACTGAAGCTTTCTTT
clone_size: NA; v_call: TRBV4-1; j_call: TRBJ2-1; d_call: TRBD2; cdr3_aa: CASSQEKAGGPYNEQFF; cdr3_nt: TGCGCCAGCAGCCAAGAAAAGGCGGGGGGGCCCTACAATGAGCAGTTCTTC
clone_size: once; v_call: TRBV12-5; j_call: TRBJ1-1; d_call: NA; cdr3_aa: CASGLVRTEAFF; cdr3_nt: TGTGCTAGTGGTTTGGTGCGGACTGAAGCTTTCTTT
clone_size: NA; v_call: TRBV4-1; j_call: TRBJ2-1; d_call: TRBD1; cdr3_aa: CASSHQTGTGGENEQFF; cdr3_nt: TGCGCCAGCAGCCACCAAACCGGGACAGGGGGCGAAAATGAGCAGTTCTTC